One sample yielded the 13 T cell receptor beta chains listed below, sequenced in a study of metastatic and nonmetastatic thyroid tumors. Among the patients, none had received any treatment before thyroid surgery. TCRdb reprocessed the PCR reads via MiXCR. The sample lists 30,000 to 35,000 clones, approximately 17% seen once, with over 6% in the top ten. The sequenced sample consisted of blood. These TCRs come from a female donor with papillary thyroid cancer or a benign thyroid nodule (not recorded which). Some clones in this sample may be carry-over from other donors' samples.

Regarding this clone: A much larger clone lies one base from this, so it may be a read error. The chain joins TRBV5-5 to TRBJ2-5; D not certain. Germline V lookup: CDR1 SGHKS, CDR2 YYEKEE (reference sequence). The CDR3 extends over 15 amino acids. Trimming removed 3 bases at V and 0 bases at J, with 12 bases between. The CDR3 DNA is TGTGCCAGCAGCTACCGGATGGGGTACCAAGAGACCCAGTACTTC. It specifies CASSYRMGYQETQYF.

Many counts were recorded for this clone. The gene calls are TRBV20-1 and TRBJ1-1, with D perhaps TRBD1 (6 bases). This CDR3 is built from 15 residues. V was shortened by 0 bases and J by 1 base, with 12 bases between the two germline ends. CDR1 and CDR2 (germline): DFQATT, SNEGSKA (reference sequence). The CDR3 DNA sequence: TGCAGTGCTAGAGATCCGCAGGGGTCGAACACTGAAGCTTTCTTT. Encoded protein: CSARDPQGSNTEAFF.

The rearrangement uses TRBV6-4 and TRBJ2-1; the match to TRBD1 covers 7 bases. The CDR3 has 12 residues. J was trimmed by 9 bases and V by 8 bases; bases with no gene match: 7. Germline V lookup: CDR1 MRHNA, CDR2 SNTAGT. The CDR3 DNA follows: TGTGCCAGCGGGACAGACGACACTGAGCAGTTCTTC. It encodes CASGTDDTEQFF.

The V call is TRBV6-1, the J call TRBJ2-3, with D possibly TRBD2 on 5 matching bases. The CDR3 covers 15 residues. Trimming stripped 2 bases from V and 3 bases from J, with 12 bases between. Germline CDR1 and CDR2: MNHNS and SASEGT. The CDR3 is CASSESASGTDTQYF. The DNA for the CDR3 is TGTGCCAGCAGTGAATCCGCATCGGGAACAGATACGCAGTATTTT.

Many counts were recorded for this clone. The V and J genes are TRBV7-9 and TRBJ2-1, with D possibly being TRBD2 (6 bases). V lost 5 bases, J lost 6 bases, and 17 bases lay in between. This CDR3 comprises 15 residues. Germline V lookup: CDR1 SEHNR, CDR2 FQNEAQ (reference sequence). Here the CDR3 DNA reads TGTGCCAGCAGCCCAGCGGGCGCCAACAGCAATGAGCAGTTCTTC. Translated: CASSPAGANSNEQFF.

This clone was seen many times. This chain connects TRBV30 to TRBJ2-2; 7 bases are shared with TRBD2. The CDR3 spans 15 residues. Looked up from germline, CDR1 is GTSNPN and CDR2 is SVGIG (reference sequence). The V and J ends lost 4 bases and 4 bases, in that order; junction bases with no gene match: 9. In nucleotides, the CDR3 is TGTGCCTGGATGGGAGCGGGATACGGCACCGGGGAGCTGTTTTTT. Protein: CAWMGAGYGTGELFF.

The chain is built from TRBV6-1 and TRBJ2-3; TRBD2 agrees at 11 bases. Germline CDR1 and CDR2: MNHNS and SASEGT. The V segment lost 2 bases and the J segment 5 bases; nucleotides outside the gene matches: 3. The length of the CDR3 is 15 residues. CDR3 sequence: CASSETSGSVDTQYF. CDR3 bases: TGTGCCAGCAGTGAAACTAGCGGGAGTGTAGATACGCAGTATTTT.

This clone appeared many times. The chain is built from TRBV28 and TRBJ2-7, with 13 positions matching TRBD2. There are 20 residues in the CDR3. Trimming at V came to 5 bases and at J to 4 bases, leaving 20 bases not matched to a gene. Per germline, CDR1 MDHEN and CDR2 SYDVKM. The CDR3 DNA is TGTGCCAGCAGTCCCACCACCGGGACTAGCGGGAAGGGTAGTCCTTACGAGCAGTACTTC. It encodes CASSPTTGTSGKGSPYEQYF. The whole variable domain, filled in from reference TRBV28 and TRBJ2-7, reads DVKVTQSSRYLVKRTGEKVFLECVQDMDHENMFWYRQDPGLGLRLIYFSYDVKMKEKGDIPEGYSVSREKKERFSLILESASTNQTSMYLCASSPTTGTSGKGSPYEQYFGPGTRLTVT.

V and J are TRBV7-2 and TRBJ2-3; a weak D match, TRBD2 (6 bases). CDR3 size: 12 residues. V was clipped by 5 bases and J by 6 bases, with 9 bases between them. From germline, CDR1 is SGHTA and CDR2 FQGNSA. CDR3 nucleotide sequence: TGTGCCAGCAGCCTACTAGCTGATACGCAGTATTTT. Its translation is CASSLLADTQYF.

This clone was observed many times. A read error may explain this, as a much larger clone is one base away. The same CDR3 arises from other DNA sequences in this sample as well. The V and J genes are TRBV12-3 or TRBV12-4 and TRBJ2-3; the D is unclear. Trimming left V 6 bases short and J 3 bases short, with 13 bases between. The CDR3 length is 14 residues. The CDR3 sequence is CASSQAQVTDTQYF. CDR3 nucleotide sequence: TGTGCCAGCAGCCAAGCCCAGGTTACAGATACGCAGTATTTT.

This clone was recorded many times. The chain employs TRBV7-2 and TRBJ1-5, with D tentatively TRBD1 (6 bases). The CDR3 runs to 16 residues. Germline lookup yields CDR1 SGHTA and CDR2 FQGNSA. The V end lost 3 bases, the J end lost 0 bases, and 12 bases lay between the germline ends. Here the CDR3 reads CASSFKGDYSNQPQHF. In DNA, the CDR3 is TGTGCCAGCAGCTTTAAGGGGGATTATAGCAATCAGCCCCAGCATTTT.

The table lists this clone with many counts. The chain links TRBV11-2 to TRBJ2-5; 7 bases fit TRBD2. Germline lookup yields CDR1 SGHAT and CDR2 FQNNGV. The CDR3 has 13 residues. V shed 4 bases, J shed 6 bases, and the junction held 5 bases outside the gene matches. The CDR3: CASSSRGVKTQYF. CDR3 DNA: TGTGCCAGCAGCTCACGGGGGGTGAAGACCCAGTACTTC.

This clone occurred many times. CDR3 protein: CASSPPLASKGETQYF. In DNA, the CDR3 is TGTGCCAGCAGTCCCCCCCTAGCCTCGAAGGGAGAGACCCAGTACTTC. V usage is TRBV28 and J usage is TRBJ2-5; D perhaps matches TRBD2 (5 bases). V lost 5 bases and J 4 bases, leaving 20 bases between the germline ends. The CDR3 covers 16 residues. The germline V gene has CDR1 MDHEN and CDR2 SYDVKM. Based on the CDR3 plus reference TRBV28 and TRBJ2-5, the full variable domain is DVKVTQSSRYLVKRTGEKVFLECVQDMDHENMFWYRQDPGLGLRLIYFSYDVKMKEKGDIPEGYSVSREKKERFSLILESASTNQTSMYLCASSPPLASKGETQYFGPGTRLLVL.